What follows describes a single T cell receptor beta chain. The antigen remains undetermined. The data derive from a study of T cell responses to AZD1222 COVID-19 vaccine. In the study overall: The study pooled second doses at about 4 or about 12 weeks. Notes on the study in general: Spike-specific TCR breadth rose after two AZD1222 doses, and depth rose as well. Females outnumbered males among donors, who were mostly white British; clonal diversity was possibly underestimated. Repertoires were collected only later (after the peak T cell response had occurred).

Germline values: CDR1 KGHSH, CDR2 LQKENI. The CDR3 is made up of 11 amino acids. Trimming stripped 5 bases from V and 8 bases from J, with 7 bases between. Repertoires were generated with immunoSEQ multiplex PCR, while TCRdb's copy carries only in-frame clones and drops some. The top ten hold 5% to 7% of the sample, which has some 180,000 clones, 70% to 90% seen once. The clonotype originates from an adult in good health. J is TRBJ2-1 and V is TRBV18, with D perhaps matching TRBD2 (6 bases). The starting material was peripheral blood, obtained on day 0 of AZD1222 vaccination. The chain's CDR3 is CASSTGDEQFF. As DNA, the CDR3 is TGTGCCAGCTCAACGGGGGATGAGCAGTTCTTC. Variable domain in full (rest from reference TRBV18 and TRBJ2-1): NAGVMQNPRHLVRRRGQEARLRCSPMKGHSHVYWYRQLPEEGLKFMVYLQKENIIDESGMPKERFSAEFPKEGPSILRIQQVVRGDSAAYFCASSTGDEQFFGPGTRLTVL.